Listed here is a single T cell receptor beta chain. Germline lookup yields CDR1 SGHTA and CDR2 FQGTGA. The CDR3 sequence is 13 residues long. V shed 5 bases, J shed 7 bases, and the junction held 7 bases outside the gene matches. This sample is drawn from a study of blood T cell repertoires in COVID-19. Overall study context: Specimens from acute and convalescent COVID-19 originated in the United States, Italy and Spain. PBMCs, B-cell-depleted T cells, or T cells were the source of the cDNA or gDNA that made up the material.

TCRdb keeps only in-frame clones here, not all; method: immunoSEQ multiplex PCR. Of a few hundred thousand clones in the sample, around 87% were seen once. This receptor was obtained from a woman aged 45-65 years who had recovered from COVID-19. The sequenced sample consisted of peripheral blood. The chain uses TRBV7-3 and TRBJ2-5; 7 nucleotides agree with TRBD1. CDR3 sequence: CASSPTGLGTQYF. The CDR3 DNA reads TGTGCCAGCAGCCCGACAGGGTTGGGGACCCAGTACTTC.